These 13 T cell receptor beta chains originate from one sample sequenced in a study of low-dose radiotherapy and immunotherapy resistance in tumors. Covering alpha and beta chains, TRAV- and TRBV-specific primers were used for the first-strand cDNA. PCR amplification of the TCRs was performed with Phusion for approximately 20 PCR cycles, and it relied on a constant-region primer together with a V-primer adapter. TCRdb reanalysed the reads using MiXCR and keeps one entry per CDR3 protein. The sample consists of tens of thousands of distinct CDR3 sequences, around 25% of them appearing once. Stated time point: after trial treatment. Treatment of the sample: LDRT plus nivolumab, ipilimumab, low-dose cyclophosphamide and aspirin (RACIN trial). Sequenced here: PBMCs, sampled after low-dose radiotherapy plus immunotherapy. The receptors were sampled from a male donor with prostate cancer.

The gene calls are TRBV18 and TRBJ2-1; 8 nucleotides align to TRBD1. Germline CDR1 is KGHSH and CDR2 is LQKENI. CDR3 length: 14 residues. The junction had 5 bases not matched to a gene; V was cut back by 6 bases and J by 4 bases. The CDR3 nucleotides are TGTGCCAGCTCCGGACAGGGACCTTACAATGAGCAGTTCTTC. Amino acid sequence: CASSGQGPYNEQFF.

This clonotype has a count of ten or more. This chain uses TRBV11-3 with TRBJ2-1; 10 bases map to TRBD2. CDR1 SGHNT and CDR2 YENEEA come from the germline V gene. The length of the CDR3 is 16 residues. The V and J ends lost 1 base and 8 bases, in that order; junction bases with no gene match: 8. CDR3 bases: TGTGCCAGCAGCTTAGGCCGCCTAGCGGGAGAACATGAGCAGTTCTTC. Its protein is CASSLGRLAGEHEQFF. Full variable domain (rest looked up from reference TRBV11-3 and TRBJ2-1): EAGVVQSPRYKIIEKKQPVAFWCNPISGHNTLYWYLQNLGQGPELLIRYENEEAVDDSQLPKDRFSAERLKGVDSTLKIQPAELGDSAVYLCASSLGRLAGEHEQFFGPGTRLTVL.

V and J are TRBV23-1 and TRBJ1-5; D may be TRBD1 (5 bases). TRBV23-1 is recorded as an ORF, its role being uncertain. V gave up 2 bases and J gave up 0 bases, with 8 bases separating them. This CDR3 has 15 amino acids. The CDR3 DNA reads TGCGCCAGCAGTCAAGACAGATATAGCAATCAGCCCCAGCATTTT. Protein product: CASSQDRYSNQPQHF.

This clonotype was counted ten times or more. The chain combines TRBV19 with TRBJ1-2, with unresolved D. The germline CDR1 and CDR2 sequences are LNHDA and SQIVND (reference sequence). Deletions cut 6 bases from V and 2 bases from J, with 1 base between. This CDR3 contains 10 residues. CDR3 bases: TGTGCCAGTAGCAACTATGGCTACACCTTC. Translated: CASSNYGYTF.

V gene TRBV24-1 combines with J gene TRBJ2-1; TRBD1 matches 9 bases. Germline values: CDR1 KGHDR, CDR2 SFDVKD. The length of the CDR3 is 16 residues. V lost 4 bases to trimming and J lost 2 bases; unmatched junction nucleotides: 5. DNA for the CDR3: TGTGCCACCAGTGAAGGGACAGGGTGGACCTACAATGAGCAGTTCTTC. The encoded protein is CATSEGTGWTYNEQFF.

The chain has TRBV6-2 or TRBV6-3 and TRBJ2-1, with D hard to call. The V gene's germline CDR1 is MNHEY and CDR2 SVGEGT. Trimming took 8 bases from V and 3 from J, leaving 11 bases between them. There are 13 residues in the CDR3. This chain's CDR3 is CASRARSYNEQFF. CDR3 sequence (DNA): TGTGCCAGCCGGGCTAGAAGCTACAATGAGCAGTTCTTC.

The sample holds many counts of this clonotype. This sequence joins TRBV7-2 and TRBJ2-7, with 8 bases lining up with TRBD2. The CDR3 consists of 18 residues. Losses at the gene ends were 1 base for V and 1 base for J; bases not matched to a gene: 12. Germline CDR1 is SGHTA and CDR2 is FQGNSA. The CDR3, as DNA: TGTGCCAGCAGCTTAGACTGGCCCCGAGCGGGAGCTTCCTACGAGCAGTACTTC. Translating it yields CASSLDWPRAGASYEQYF.

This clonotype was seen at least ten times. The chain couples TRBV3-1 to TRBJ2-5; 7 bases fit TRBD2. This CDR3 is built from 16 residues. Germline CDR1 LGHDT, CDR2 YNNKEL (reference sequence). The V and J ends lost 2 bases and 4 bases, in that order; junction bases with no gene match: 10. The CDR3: CASSQYRDYFRETQYF. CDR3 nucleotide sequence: TGTGCCAGCAGCCAATACCGGGACTACTTCCGAGAGACCCAGTACTTC.

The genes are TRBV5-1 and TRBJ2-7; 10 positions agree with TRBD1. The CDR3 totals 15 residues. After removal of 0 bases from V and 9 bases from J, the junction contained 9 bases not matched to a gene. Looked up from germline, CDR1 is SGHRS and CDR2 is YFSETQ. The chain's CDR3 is CASSLVGTGENAQYF. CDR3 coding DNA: TGCGCCAGCAGCTTGGTAGGGACAGGGGAGAATGCGCAGTACTTC. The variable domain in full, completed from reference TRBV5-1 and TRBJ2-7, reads KAGVTQTPRYLIKTRGQQVTLSCSPISGHRSVSWYQQTPGQGLQFLFEYFSETQRNKGNFPGRFSGRQFSNSRSEMNVSTLELGDSALYLCASSLVGTGENAQYFGPGTRLTVT.

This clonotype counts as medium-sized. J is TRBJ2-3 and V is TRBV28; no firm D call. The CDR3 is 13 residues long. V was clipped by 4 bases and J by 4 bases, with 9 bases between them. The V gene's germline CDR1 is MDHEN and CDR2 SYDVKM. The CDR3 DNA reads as TGTGCCAGCAGTTCAGCTGGTCCAGATACGCAGTATTTT. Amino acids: CASSSAGPDTQYF.

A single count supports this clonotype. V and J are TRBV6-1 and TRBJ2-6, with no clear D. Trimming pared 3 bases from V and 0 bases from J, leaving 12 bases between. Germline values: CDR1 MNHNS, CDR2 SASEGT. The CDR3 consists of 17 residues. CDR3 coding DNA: TGTGCCAGCAGTGAGGGTTACCTAACCTCTGGGGCCAACGTCCTGACTTTC. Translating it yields CASSEGYLTSGANVLTF.

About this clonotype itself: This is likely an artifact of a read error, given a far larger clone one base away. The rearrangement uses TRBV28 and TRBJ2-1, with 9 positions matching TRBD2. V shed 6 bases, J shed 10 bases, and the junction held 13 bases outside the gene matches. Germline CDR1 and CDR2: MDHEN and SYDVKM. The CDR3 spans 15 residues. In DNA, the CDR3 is TGTGCCAGCAGCAAACCGGGACTAGCTTCCTACGAGCAGTTCTTC. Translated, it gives CASSKPGLASYEQFF.

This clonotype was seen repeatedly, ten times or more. The CDR3: CASMASGRAYEQYF. DNA of the CDR3: TGTGCCAGCATGGCTAGCGGGAGGGCCTACGAGCAGTACTTC. V is TRBV2 and J is TRBJ2-7; 12 nucleotides match TRBD2. CDR1 and CDR2 from the germline V gene are SNHLY and FYNNEI. The CDR3 is 14 amino acids. With V trimmed by 7 bases and J by 2 bases, 3 bases remained unmatched.